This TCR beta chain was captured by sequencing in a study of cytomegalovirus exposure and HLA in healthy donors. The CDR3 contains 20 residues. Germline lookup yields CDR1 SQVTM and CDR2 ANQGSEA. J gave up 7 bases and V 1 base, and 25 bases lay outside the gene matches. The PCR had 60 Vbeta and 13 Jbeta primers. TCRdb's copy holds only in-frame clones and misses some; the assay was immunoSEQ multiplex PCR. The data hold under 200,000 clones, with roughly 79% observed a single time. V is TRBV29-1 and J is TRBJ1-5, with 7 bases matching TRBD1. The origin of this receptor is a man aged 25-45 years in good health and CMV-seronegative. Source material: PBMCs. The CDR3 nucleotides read TGCAGCGTTGAAGCCCCACCGTCGGTGAGGGGGCCATGTTTGGAACAGCCCCAGCATTTT. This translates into CSVEAPPSVRGPCLEQPQHF.